This entry describes one TCR beta chain. Trimming pared 2 bases from V and 2 bases from J, leaving 8 bases between. The V gene's germline CDR1 is KGHSH and CDR2 LQKENI. The CDR3 covers 14 residues. Repertoires were generated with immunoSEQ multiplex PCR, while TCRdb's copy carries only in-frame clones and drops some. Of 250,000 to 300,000 clones detected, around 89% appear once; the ten largest clones hold over 2%. This entry comes from a study of blood T cell repertoires in COVID-19. Cohorts were assigned according to the clinical history that participants reported. The TCR was taken from a woman aged 55 to 70 in a cohort exposed to, infected with or recovered from COVID-19 (not recorded which). Sequenced input: PBMCs or T cells enriched from blood (not recorded which). V is TRBV18 and J is TRBJ2-3; D gene ambiguous. The CDR3 spells CASSPVTLTDTQYF. DNA for the CDR3: TGTGCCAGCTCACCAGTGACACTCACAGATACGCAGTATTTT.